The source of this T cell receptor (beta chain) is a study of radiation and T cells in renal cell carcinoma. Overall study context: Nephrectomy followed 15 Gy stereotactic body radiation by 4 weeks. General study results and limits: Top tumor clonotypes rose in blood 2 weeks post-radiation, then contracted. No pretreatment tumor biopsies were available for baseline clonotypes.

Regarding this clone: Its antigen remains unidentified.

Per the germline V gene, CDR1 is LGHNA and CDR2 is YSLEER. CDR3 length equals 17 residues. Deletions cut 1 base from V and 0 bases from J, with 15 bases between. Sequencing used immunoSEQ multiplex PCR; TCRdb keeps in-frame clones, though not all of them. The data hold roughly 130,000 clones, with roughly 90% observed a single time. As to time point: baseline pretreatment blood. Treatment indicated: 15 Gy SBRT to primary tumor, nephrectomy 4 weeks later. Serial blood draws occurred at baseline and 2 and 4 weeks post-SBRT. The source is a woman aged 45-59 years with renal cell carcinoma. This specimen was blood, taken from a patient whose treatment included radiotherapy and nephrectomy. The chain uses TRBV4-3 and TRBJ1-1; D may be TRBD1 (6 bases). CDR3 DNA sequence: TGCGCCAGCAGCCAAGGAGGCACAGGGAGTATGAACACTGAAGCTTTCTTT. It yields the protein CASSQGGTGSMNTEAFF.